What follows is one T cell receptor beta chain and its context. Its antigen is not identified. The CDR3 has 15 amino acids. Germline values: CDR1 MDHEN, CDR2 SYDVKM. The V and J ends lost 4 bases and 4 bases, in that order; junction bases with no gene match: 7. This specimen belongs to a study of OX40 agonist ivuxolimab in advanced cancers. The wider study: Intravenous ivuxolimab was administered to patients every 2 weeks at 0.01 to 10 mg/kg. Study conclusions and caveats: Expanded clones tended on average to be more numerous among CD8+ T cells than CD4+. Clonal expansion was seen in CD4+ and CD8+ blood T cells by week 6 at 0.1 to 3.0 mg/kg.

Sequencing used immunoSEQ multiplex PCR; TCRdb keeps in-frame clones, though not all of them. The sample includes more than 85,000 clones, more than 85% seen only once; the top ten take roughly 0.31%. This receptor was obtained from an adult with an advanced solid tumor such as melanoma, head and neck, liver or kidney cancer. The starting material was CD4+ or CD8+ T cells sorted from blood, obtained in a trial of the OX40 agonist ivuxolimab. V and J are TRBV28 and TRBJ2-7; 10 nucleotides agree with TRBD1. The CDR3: CASSSSGTGVYEQYF. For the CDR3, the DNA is TGTGCCAGCAGTTCTTCCGGGACAGGGGTATACGAGCAGTACTTC.